Listed below are T cell receptor beta chains from one sample, sequenced in a study of glioma-infiltrating T cells. TCRdb used MiXCR to reprocess the multiplex PCR reads, holding one entry per CDR3 protein. The sample carries around 350,000 distinct CDR3 sequences, around 38% recorded once. Material: glioma tissue, nonneoplastic brain tissue, or PBMCs (not recorded which). The receptors stem from a human donor with low-grade glioma or glioblastoma, undergoing nonglioma brain surgery, or in good health (not recorded which). Both conserved end residues are part of each CDR3. Fields, in order: J gene, V gene, CDR3 protein.

TRBJ1-1	TRBV3-1	CASSQLDRAEAFF
TRBJ2-7	TRBV4-1	CASSQDRYSSYEQYF
TRBJ1-5	TRBV20-1	CSARKQGSYQPQHF
TRBJ2-4	TRBV15	CATSRRAGGGQYF
TRBJ2-5	TRBV10-3	CAISESIQETQYF
TRBJ2-7	TRBV5-4	CASRSGPSYEQYF
TRBJ2-2	TRBV20-1	CSAREVSTGELFF
TRBJ2-5	TRBV27	CASSFKQGYQETQYF
TRBJ1-1	TRBV6-2/TRBV6-3	CASSYTWDPPSTEAFF
TRBJ2-1	TRBV2	CVSAPGTAYNKQFF
TRBJ1-1	TRBV5-4	CASSLDLRPSALF
TRBJ1-1	TRBV15	CATSRDIQDTEAFF
TRBJ1-5	TRBV5-1	CASSLEQGSQPQHF
TRBJ2-1	TRBV28	CASSFAPRRAETQFF
TRBJ2-5	TRBV7-2	CASSRRTSGRAGEETQYF
TRBJ2-7	TRBV28	CASSPPGSAGYEQYF
TRBJ2-3	TRBV6-2/TRBV6-3	CASSYGKLAGATDTQYF
TRBJ2-4	TRBV4-2	CASSPAPQMHIQYF
TRBJ1-1	TRBV28	CASISLGENTEAFF
TRBJ2-2	TRBV5-1	CASSLEGATGELFF
TRBJ2-3	TRBV28	CASSFGQTTSTDTQYF
TRBJ2-7	TRBV6-2/TRBV6-3	CASTPNYALGYEQYF
TRBJ1-1	TRBV2	CASSEIGGGDTEAFF
TRBJ2-1	TRBV20-1	CSAFLRASGSYNEQLF
TRBJ1-1	TRBV28	CASRPTGGGTEAFF
TRBJ2-6	TRBV7-6	CASSLDPGANVLTF
TRBJ1-2	TRBV6-2/TRBV6-3	CASRGQGENYGYTF
TRBJ2-7	TRBV20-1	CSSKAGELYSYEQYF
TRBJ1-1	TRBV18	CASSPRGTNTEAFF
TRBJ1-1	TRBV6-2/TRBV6-3	CASSHRNLMNTEAFF
TRBJ2-1	TRBV3-1	CASSQEYVGDDEQFF
TRBJ2-1	TRBV6-1	CASSPGCRDRVGDKQFF
TRBJ2-7	TRBV7-2	CASSLGNQGLDEQYF
TRBJ1-2	TRBV5-4	CASSRTVLNYGYTF
TRBJ2-3	TRBV28	CASSPYTATFLTDTQYF
TRBJ1-5	TRBV28	CASSLTVGQSNQPQHF
TRBJ1-5	TRBV28	CASSLRTGRSNQPQHF
TRBJ1-4	TRBV7-2	CASSFISGEKLFF
TRBJ2-3	TRBV6-6	CASSYSGRADTQYF
TRBJ2-7	TRBV20-1	CSARAGTSGRGEQYF
TRBJ2-1	TRBV6-1	CAISDSGTSYNEQFF
TRBJ1-5	TRBV7-2	CASSLGRNDQPQHF
TRBJ1-1	TRBV7-3	CASSATGTKNTEAFF
TRBJ2-5	TRBV7-9	CASSLGLVGGAETQYF
TRBJ2-7	TRBV28	CASSKPIRQGSTYEQYF
TRBJ1-6	TRBV20-1	CSAPTDPNSPLHF
TRBJ2-3	TRBV3-1	CASSQEMGGSPADTQYF